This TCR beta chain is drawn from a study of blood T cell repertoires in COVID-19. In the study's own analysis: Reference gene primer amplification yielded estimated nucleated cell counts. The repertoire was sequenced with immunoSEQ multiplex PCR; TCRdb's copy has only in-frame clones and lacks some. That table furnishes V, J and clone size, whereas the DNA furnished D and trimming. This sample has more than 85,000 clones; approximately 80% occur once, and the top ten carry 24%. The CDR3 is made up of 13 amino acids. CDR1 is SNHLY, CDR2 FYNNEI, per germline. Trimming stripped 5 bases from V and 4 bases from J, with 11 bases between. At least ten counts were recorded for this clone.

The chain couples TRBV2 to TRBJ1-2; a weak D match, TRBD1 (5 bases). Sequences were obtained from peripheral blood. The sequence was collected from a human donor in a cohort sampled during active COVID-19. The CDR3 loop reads CASSRTQIYGYTF. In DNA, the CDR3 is TGTGCCAGCAGTCGGACACAAATCTATGGCTACACCTTC. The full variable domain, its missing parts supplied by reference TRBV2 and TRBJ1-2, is EPEVTQTPSHQVTQMGQEVILRCVPISNHLYFYWYRQILGQKVEFLVSFYNNEISEKSEIFDDQFSVERPDGSNFTLKIRSTKLEDSAMYFCASSRTQIYGYTFGSGTRLTVV.